Below, 12 T cell receptor beta chains from the same sample are listed, as sequenced in a study of blood T cell repertoires in COVID-19. Libraries were prepared by immunoSEQ multiplex PCR; TCRdb keeps only in-frame clonotypes and omits some of them. Of 140,000 to 150,000 clones in the sample, roughly 78% were seen once. The source material was PBMCs or T cells enriched from blood (not recorded which). The receptors come from a woman aged 45-65 years who had recovered from COVID-19.

This clone was seen only once. The V gene is TRBV6-2 or TRBV6-3, the J gene TRBJ2-5, with 10 bases identical to TRBD2. In germline, CDR1 is MNHEY, CDR2 SVGEGT. The J segment lost 5 bases and the V segment lost 0 bases, leaving 9 bases of the junction unmatched. The length of the CDR3 is 17 residues. This CDR3 is CASSYSSSGGQVETQYF. The CDR3 DNA reads as TGTGCCAGCAGTTACTCTTCTAGCGGGGGCCAGGTGGAGACCCAGTACTTC.

The genes are TRBV30 and TRBJ2-7; 8 nucleotides align to TRBD2. The CDR3 is 12 amino acids. Germline values: CDR1 GTSNPN, CDR2 SVGIG (reference sequence). With 5 bases clipped from V and 7 bases from J, the junction kept 7 bases outside the gene matches. The CDR3 nucleotides are TGTGCCTGGTCCGGGGGGGTAACGGAGCAGTACTTC. Translating gives CAWSGGVTEQYF.

The V and J genes are TRBV11-2 and TRBJ1-3; no definite D call. The CDR3 is 16 residues long. V was clipped by 1 base and J by 4 bases, with 14 bases between them. CDR1 and CDR2 (germline): SGHAT, FQNNGV. Here the CDR3 DNA reads TGTGCCAGCAGCTTAGGCTCCCCCGCGGGGGGAAACACCATATATTTT. Its protein is CASSLGSPAGGNTIYF. Full variable domain (remainder filled in from reference TRBV11-2 and TRBJ1-3): EAGVAQSPRYKIIEKRQSVAFWCNPISGHATLYWYQQILGQGPKLLIQFQNNGVVDDSQLPKDRFSAERLKGVDSTLKIQPAKLEDSAVYLCASSLGSPAGGNTIYFGEGSWLTVV.

The rearrangement joins TRBV7-3 to TRBJ2-1, with D perhaps TRBD2 (5 bases). V was shortened by 7 bases and J by 9 bases, with 19 bases between the two germline ends. The germline CDR1 and CDR2 sequences are SGHTA and FQGTGA. The CDR3 length is 14 residues. CDR3 DNA: TGTGCCAGCACCCAAGGCCAATTAGGAGGTGAGCAGTTCTTC. It yields the protein CASTQGQLGGEQFF.

This clone was found once. The chain couples TRBV11-2 to TRBJ2-3; 11 positions match TRBD2. The germline gives CDR1 SGHAT, CDR2 FQNNGV. The CDR3 length is 16 residues. The V segment lost 0 bases and the J segment 6 bases; nucleotides outside the gene matches: 5. The CDR3 loop is CASSLDLAGGRDTQYF. CDR3 in DNA: TGTGCCAGCAGCTTAGATCTAGCGGGGGGCCGGGATACGCAGTATTTT.

The chain links TRBV6-5 to TRBJ2-2; TRBD1 might be the D (5 bases). The germline V and J ends were trimmed by 8 bases and 7 bases, with 14 bases remaining between them. Germline assignment: CDR1 MNHEY and CDR2 SVGAGI. The CDR3 contains 13 residues. The CDR3 region has the DNA TGTGCCAGCGTTTCCCAGGGAATCGGGGAGCTGTTTTTT. The encoded protein is CASVSQGIGELFF.

The chain couples TRBV11-3 to TRBJ2-7; 10 bases are a match to TRBD1. Trimming took 8 bases from V and 3 from J; bases not matched to a gene: 7. Germline values: CDR1 SGHNT, CDR2 YENEEA. CDR3 length: 14 residues. The chain's CDR3 is CASSTGTGDYEQYF. In DNA, the CDR3 is TGTGCCAGCTCCACCGGGACAGGGGACTACGAGCAGTACTTC.

This clone was counted between two and nine times. The rearrangement links TRBV2 to TRBJ2-5; 7 nucleotides agree with TRBD1. The germline V gene encodes CDR1 SNHLY and CDR2 FYNNEI. CDR3 length: 16 residues. Losses at the gene ends were 10 bases for V and 6 bases for J; bases not matched to a gene: 20. The CDR3 protein is CATSTGKGGSGKTQYF. In DNA, the CDR3 is TGTGCCACTTCGACAGGGAAAGGAGGTAGTGGAAAGACCCAGTACTTC.

CDR3 protein: CASSSDRGSNIQYF. CDR3 nucleotides: TGTGCCAGCAGCTCGGACAGGGGCTCAAACATTCAGTACTTC. The chain couples TRBV5-4 to TRBJ2-4, with TRBD1 matching over 9 bases. Germline values: CDR1 SGHNT, CDR2 YYREEE (reference sequence). Trimming took 3 bases from V and 6 from J; bases not matched to a gene: 4. The CDR3 length is 14 residues.

CDR3 sequence: CASSQGGVPNTGELFF. The CDR3 DNA sequence: TGTGCCAGCAGCCAAGGGGGGGTTCCGAACACCGGGGAGCTGTTTTTT. This chain links TRBV4-2 with TRBJ2-2; weak D call: TRBD2 (6 bases). This CDR3 has 16 amino acids. V lost 1 base, J lost 0 bases, and 9 bases lay in between. Germline loops: CDR1 LGHNA, CDR2 YNFKEQ.

This sequence joins TRBV19 and TRBJ1-5, with D perhaps TRBD1 (6 bases). The CDR3 covers 15 residues. The germline V gene encodes CDR1 LNHDA and CDR2 SQIVND (reference sequence). Trimming stripped 7 bases from V and 5 bases from J, with 18 bases between. The CDR3 region is CASTPQQGVYQPQHF. The CDR3 DNA is TGTGCCAGTACCCCTCAACAGGGCGTTTATCAGCCCCAGCATTTT.

The chain combines TRBV2 with TRBJ1-1; 8 bases align to TRBD1. Germline CDR1 reads SNHLY; CDR2 reads FYNNEI. Trimming cost V 6 bases and J 4 bases; bases outside gene matches: 4. CDR3 length equals 13 residues. The CDR3 is CASSTGQGTEAFF. CDR3 nucleotides: TGTGCCAGCAGCACAGGACAGGGCACTGAAGCTTTCTTT.